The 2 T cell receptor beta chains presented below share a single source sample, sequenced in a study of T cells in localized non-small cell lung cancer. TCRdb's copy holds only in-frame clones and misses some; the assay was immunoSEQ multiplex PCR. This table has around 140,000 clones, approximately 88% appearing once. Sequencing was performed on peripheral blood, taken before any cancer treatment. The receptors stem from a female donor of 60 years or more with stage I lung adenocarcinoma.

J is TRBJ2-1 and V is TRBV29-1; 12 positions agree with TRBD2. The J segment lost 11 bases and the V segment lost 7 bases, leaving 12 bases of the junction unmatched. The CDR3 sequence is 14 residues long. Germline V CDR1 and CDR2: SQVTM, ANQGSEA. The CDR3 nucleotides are TGCAGCGCCGGTGAGGCTCTAGCGGGAGGGCAGCAGTTCTTC. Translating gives CSAGEALAGGQQFF.

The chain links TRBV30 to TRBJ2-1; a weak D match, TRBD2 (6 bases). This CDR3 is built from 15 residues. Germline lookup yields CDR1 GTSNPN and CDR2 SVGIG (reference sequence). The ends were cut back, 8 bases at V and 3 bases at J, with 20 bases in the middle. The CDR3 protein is CAGTQIAGRYNEQFF. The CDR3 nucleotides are TGTGCCGGGACTCAGATTGCGGGACGCTACAATGAGCAGTTCTTC.